Following are 13 T cell receptor beta chains from one sample sequenced in a study of blood T cell repertoires in COVID-19. The table came from immunoSEQ multiplex PCR; TCRdb's copy has only in-frame clones and leaves some out. This table holds about 80,000 clones, around 76% found once. Sequences were obtained from peripheral blood. The source is a human donor in a cohort sampled during active COVID-19.

This clone has just a few counts. The chain couples TRBV27 to TRBJ2-1; a weak D match, TRBD2 (6 bases). The germline V gene has CDR1 MNHEY and CDR2 SMNVEV (reference sequence). The CDR3 covers 19 residues. Trimming removed 6 bases from V and 0 bases from J, with 24 bases in between. CDR3 sequence reads: CASSPIILAEPSSYNEQFF. Written as DNA, the CDR3 is TGTGCCAGCAGCCCAATAATCTTAGCGGAGCCGAGCTCCTACAATGAGCAGTTCTTC.

The rearrangement joins TRBV6-5 to TRBJ1-1; D ambiguous. Germline CDR1 MNHEY, CDR2 SVGAGI. V was cut by 4 bases and J by 0 bases, with 6 bases left in between. The CDR3 extends over 13 amino acids. CDR3 sequence: CASSSQVNTEAFF. The CDR3 nucleotides read TGTGCCAGCAGTTCGCAGGTGAACACTGAAGCTTTCTTT.

This clone was counted a single time. This chain links TRBV7-9 with TRBJ1-1; D is undetermined. The V gene's germline CDR1 is SEHNR and CDR2 FQNEAQ (reference sequence). V was clipped by 4 bases and J by 1 base, with 7 bases between them. This CDR3 spans 13 amino acids. The CDR3 nucleotides read TGTGCCAGCAGCTCGGCAGGGAACACTGAAGCTTTCTTT. It yields the protein CASSSAGNTEAFF.

The rearrangement links TRBV3-1 (or the pseudogene TRBV3-2) to TRBJ1-6; maybe TRBD1 (5 bases). This CDR3 is built from 14 residues. Between the trimmed V and J ends, which lost 1 base and 12 bases, there was a span of 13 bases. CDR1 and CDR2 from the germline V gene are LGHDT and YNNKEL (reference sequence). The CDR3: CASSQGQGRGPLHF. The CDR3 bases are TGTGCCAGCAGCCAAGGGCAGGGAAGGGGACCCCTCCACTTT.

As DNA, the CDR3 is TGTGCCAGCAGCTTGTTTGGCGGGAGTATCCACAATGAGCAGTTCTTC. As protein: CASSLFGGSIHNEQFF. This chain connects TRBV5-4 to TRBJ2-1, with 7 bases fitting TRBD2. With 1 base clipped from V and 5 bases from J, the junction kept 9 bases outside the gene matches. CDR3 length: 16 amino acids. From germline, CDR1 is SGHNT and CDR2 YYREEE (reference sequence).

The chain combines TRBV2 with TRBJ1-2; D might be TRBD1 (5 bases). Trimming cost V 1 base and J 3 bases, with 9 bases left between them. The CDR3 has 14 residues. Looked up from germline, CDR1 is SNHLY and CDR2 is FYNNEI. This CDR3 is CASSEEGEDYGYTF. The CDR3 coding sequence is TGTGCCAGCAGTGAAGAAGGGGAGGACTATGGCTACACCTTC.

V is TRBV12-5 and J is TRBJ1-2; 8 nucleotides agree with TRBD1. This CDR3 comprises 13 residues. The germline gives CDR1 LGHNT, CDR2 FRNRAP. CDR3 region: CADLDRENYGYTF. The CDR3 bases are TGTGCCGACCTGGACAGGGAAAACTATGGCTACACCTTC.

This rearrangement joins TRBV9 to TRBJ1-4; 7 bases fit TRBD1. V dropped 3 bases and J dropped 2; count of bases not matched to a gene: 4. The CDR3 has 15 amino acids. Germline CDR1 SGDLS, CDR2 YYNGEE. Here the CDR3 DNA reads TGTGCCAGCAGCGCAACAGGGGCGACTAATGAAAAACTGTTTTTT. Translation: CASSATGATNEKLFF. The full variable domain, its missing parts supplied by reference TRBV9 and TRBJ1-4, is DSGVTQTPKHLITATGQRVTLRCSPRSGDLSVYWYQQSLDQGLQFLIQYYNGEERAKGNILERFSAQQFPDLHSELNLSSLELGDSALYFCASSATGATNEKLFFGSGTQLSVL.

The chain couples TRBV7-9 to TRBJ2-1, with D uncertain. There are 13 residues in the CDR3. Trimming stripped 10 bases from V and 0 bases from J, with 10 bases between. Per germline, CDR1 SEHNR and CDR2 FQNEAQ (reference sequence). The CDR3 here is CAIDSSSYNEQFF. CDR3 DNA sequence: TGTGCCATCGATTCGAGCTCCTACAATGAGCAGTTCTTC.

To note about this clone: This sample also contains other DNA sequences that code for the same CDR3. This chain joins TRBV6-5 and TRBJ1-1; D gene ambiguous. The CDR3 covers 14 residues. CDR1 is MNHEY and CDR2 is SVGAGI in the germline V gene. Deletions cut 0 bases from V and 1 base from J, with 6 bases between. CDR3 nucleotides: TGTGCCAGCAGTTACTCATCAGAGAACACTGAAGCTTTCTTT. The encoded protein is CASSYSSENTEAFF.

This clone appeared a few times. The chain links TRBV7-9 to TRBJ1-2; TRBD1 agrees at 7 bases. The ends lost 5 bases at V and 4 bases at J; junction bases unmatched: 4. Germline CDR1 SEHNR, CDR2 FQNEAQ (reference sequence). The CDR3 spans 13 residues. CDR3 sequence reads: CASSPGQPYGYTF. DNA of the CDR3: TGTGCCAGCAGCCCGGGACAGCCCTATGGCTACACCTTC. Looking up the rest from reference TRBV7-9 and TRBJ1-2 gives the full variable domain: DTGVSQNPRHKITKRGQNVTFRCDPISEHNRLYWYRQTLGQGPEFLTYFQNEAQLEKSRLLSDRFSAERPKGSFSTLEIQRTEQGDSAMYLCASSPGQPYGYTFGSGTRLTVV.

J is TRBJ2-1 and V is TRBV5-1; the D gene is possibly TRBD2 (7 bases). Trimming left V 0 bases short and J 8 bases short, with 18 bases between. The germline gives CDR1 SGHRS, CDR2 YFSETQ. The CDR3 has 16 residues. CDR3 in amino acids: CASSLDRAGASYEQFF. In DNA, the CDR3 is TGCGCCAGCAGCTTGGATCGCGCGGGGGCGTCGTATGAGCAGTTCTTC.

This chain links TRBV21-1 with TRBJ2-5; the table calls TRBD1, which could not be checked here. TRBV21-1 has pseudogene status. The CDR3 spans 15 residues. The chain's CDR3 is CASSQRGPGWETQYF. CDR3 sequence (DNA): TGTGCCAGCAGCCAAAGGGGCCCAGGGTGGGAGACCCAGTACTTC.